These 9 T cell receptor beta chains came from one sample sequenced in a study of tumor-infiltrating lymphocytes in primary liver carcinoma. The researchers obtained blood RNA from unsorted whole blood and also extracted germline DNA. With around 520 ng total RNA as template and a constant-region primer, TCR beta cDNA was made. It was through three nested multiplex PCR rounds of slightly modified ARM-PCR that TCR beta libraries arose. TRBV1-TRBV30 forward primers paired with a C-beta reverse primer were used in the first two PCR rounds, which ran approximately 10 cycles each. TCRdb processed the multiplex PCR reads anew with MiXCR; each CDR3 protein has one entry. The sample records fewer than 350,000 distinct CDR3 sequences, 65% being singletons. Sequenced: peripheral blood. The receptors were sampled from a man aged 35 to 55 with primary liver carcinoma and hepatitis B virus infection.

Concerning this clonotype itself: A much larger clone lies one base from this, so it may be a read error. V gene TRBV30 combines with J gene TRBJ1-1, with D maybe TRBD1 (5 bases). The CDR3 spans 15 residues. Germline CDR1 is GTSNPN and CDR2 is SVGIG (reference sequence). CDR3 in DNA: TGTGCCTGTACGGGCAGGGCATCCATGAACAGTGAAGCTTTCTTT. It yields the protein CACTGRASMNSEAFF.

About this clonotype itself: This CDR3 is missing its conserved last phenylalanine or tryptophan, likely due to a read error. The J gene is TRBJ2-5, the V gene TRBV28; TRBD2 agrees at 7 bases. V dropped 5 bases and J dropped 6; count of bases not matched to a gene: 9. The CDR3 length is 14 residues. Per the germline V gene, CDR1 is MDHEN and CDR2 is SYDVKM. This chain's CDR3 is CASSGDYRRQTQYI. In DNA, the CDR3 is TGTGCCAGCAGTGGGGACTACCGCAGGCAGACCCAGTACATC.

This clonotype was detected a few times. The CDR3 loop is CASSGGSGANVLTF. The DNA of the CDR3 is TGTGCCAGCAGTGGGGGTTCTGGGGCCAACGTCCTGACTTTC. The chain combines TRBV6-4 with TRBJ2-6, with D unresolved. The CDR3 runs 14 residues. Germline V lookup: CDR1 MRHNA, CDR2 SNTAGT. The germline V and J ends were trimmed by 4 bases and 1 base, with 5 bases remaining between them.

In regard to this clonotype: The germline gene is not matched at one end of the junction; a read error may be the cause. The rearrangement joins TRBV6-5 to TRBJ2-7; D unresolved. Germline V gene lookup returns CDR1 MNHEY and CDR2 SVGAGI. The CDR3 sequence is 11 residues long. The CDR3 DNA follows: TGTGCCAACAGAATACGAGGCGAGCAATACTTC. Translating gives CANRIRGEQYF.

The rearrangement joins TRBV4-1 to TRBJ2-5; possibly TRBD1 for D (6 bases). This CDR3 spans 16 amino acids. CDR1 is MGHRA, CDR2 YSYEKL, per germline. The V and J ends lost 4 bases and 5 bases respectively, with 20 bases between them. Here the CDR3 DNA reads TGCGCCAGCAGCCGAGGGCCCACAGGGTCCTGGGAGACCCAGTACTTC. As protein: CASSRGPTGSWETQYF.

The V call is TRBV28, the J call TRBJ2-7, with D maybe TRBD2 (6 bases). Germline-derived CDR1 and CDR2 are MDHEN and SYDVKM. V was pared by 5 bases and J by 4 bases, with 18 bases between. The CDR3 loop spans 15 amino acids. This CDR3 reads CASSPTAGSMYEQYF. The DNA of the CDR3 is TGTGCCAGCAGTCCTACCGCGGGGAGCATGTACGAGCAGTACTTC.

A note on this clonotype: This may be a read error, as it is one base from a much larger clone. The V call is TRBV10-3, the J call TRBJ2-7, with D unresolved. Per germline, CDR1 ENHRY and CDR2 SYGVKD. The CDR3 covers 14 residues. The DNA of the CDR3 is TGTGCCATCAGTGAGTCGACTGGATTCCACGAGCGGTACTTC. It specifies CAISESTGFHERYF.

A word on this clonotype: The conserved closing phenylalanine or tryptophan is absent in this CDR3, likely reflecting a read error. The chain has TRBV11-2 and TRBJ2-5; perhaps TRBD2 as D (6 bases). This CDR3 has 16 residues. Per the germline V gene, CDR1 is SGHAT and CDR2 is FQNNGV. Trimming took off 6 bases at V and 8 bases at J, with 25 bases between the two ends. CDR3 nucleotides: TGTGCCAGCAGATCCCGGGACTCGGCCCACCAGGATACCCAGTACATC. Translated: CASRSRDSAHQDTQYI.

On this clonotype: The CDR3 does not close with the conserved phenylalanine or tryptophan, likely indicating a read error. The rearrangement uses TRBV9 and TRBJ1-2; D is undetermined. Trimming took off 0 bases at V and 2 bases at J, with 5 bases between the two ends. CDR3 length equals 13 residues. CDR1 is SGDLS, CDR2 YYNGEE, per germline. CDR3 region: CASSVAQNYGYTL. The CDR3 nucleotides are TGTGCCAGCAGCGTAGCTCAGAACTATGGCTACACCTTA.